This entry features one TCR beta chain sequence. As yet, its antigen is unknown. Measured with immunoSEQ multiplex PCR; TCRdb has only the in-frame clones, and not every one. The repertoire holds approximately 80,000 clones, with about 80% as singletons. The record originates from a study of radiotherapy plus CTLA-4 blockade in lung cancer. General observations from the study: The best predictor of response was reported to be early blood T cell clone dynamics, with interferon-beta.

V was clipped by 0 bases and J by 1 base; unmatched bases: 8. The CDR3 sequence is 18 residues long. CDR1 is MGHRA, CDR2 YSYEKL, per germline. Here the sequenced sample was peripheral blood, taken from a patient treated with radiotherapy plus ipilimumab. The chain carries TRBV4-1 and TRBJ2-1, with TRBD2 matching 8 bases. The sequence came from a human donor with non-small cell lung cancer who had stable disease on radiotherapy plus ipilimumab. This CDR3 is CASSQDREGRISYNEQFF. The CDR3, as DNA: TGCGCCAGCAGCCAAGATCGGGAGGGGCGCATATCCTACAATGAGCAGTTCTTC.